This TCR beta chain was captured by sequencing in a study of blood T cell repertoires in COVID-19. The overall study: Specimens from acute and convalescent COVID-19 originated in the United States, Italy and Spain. Sources were T cells, B-cell-depleted T cells, or PBMCs; the material itself was cDNA or gDNA.

In the original analysis: Reference gene primer amplification yielded estimated nucleated cell counts. Using immunoSEQ multiplex PCR, the repertoire was profiled, and TCRdb retains in-frame clones only, with some absent. That table gives V, J and clone size, and the DNA gave D and trimming. This table has 110,000 to 150,000 clones, 80% to 90% appearing once. This CDR3 has 15 amino acids. J was trimmed by 6 bases and V by 3 bases; bases with no gene match: 3. Germline loops: CDR1 MNHEY, CDR2 SMNVEV (reference sequence). Sequencing was done on a sample of peripheral blood. The rearrangement joins TRBV27 to TRBJ2-1; 12 bases match TRBD2. This receptor was taken from a woman aged 55-75 years with active COVID-19. The CDR3 sequence: CASSFLLAGGNEQFF. The CDR3 region has the DNA TGTGCCAGCAGTTTCTTACTAGCGGGAGGCAATGAGCAGTTCTTC.